These 24 T cell receptor beta chains share one sample of origin, sequenced in a study of blood T cell repertoires in COVID-19. The repertoire was sequenced with immunoSEQ multiplex PCR; TCRdb's copy has only in-frame clones and lacks some. The table records fewer than 120,000 clones, more than 75% of them present only once. The sequenced material came from peripheral blood. The receptors originated from a woman in her forties or fifties with acute or convalescent COVID-19.

This clone was recorded a few times. The V gene is TRBV24-1, the J gene TRBJ2-7; D is perhaps TRBD2 (6 bases). The ends were cut back, 9 bases at V and 7 bases at J, with 24 bases in the middle. CDR3 length equals 15 residues. Germline values: CDR1 KGHDR, CDR2 SFDVKD. CDR3 in DNA: TGTGCCACCGCCCCCTCCCCCAATTTCGGGGGTGAGCAGTACTTC. It specifies CATAPSPNFGGEQYF.

The CDR3 nucleotides are TGTGCCAGCAGCCAGTTCGGGACAAGGGAAACAGATACGCAGTATTTT. This gives the protein CASSQFGTRETDTQYF. V gene TRBV14 combines with J gene TRBJ2-3; D is possibly TRBD1 (6 bases). This CDR3 region has 16 residues. The germline V gene encodes CDR1 SGHDN and CDR2 FVKESK. Trimming removed 3 bases at V and 3 bases at J, with 16 bases between.

The chain is built from TRBV6-5 and TRBJ2-2, with a weak D call TRBD2 (6 bases). V lost 0 bases and J lost 6, with 14 bases in between. Germline V gene data show CDR1 as MNHEY and CDR2 as SVGAGI. This CDR3 has 16 residues. The CDR3 DNA reads TGTGCCAGCAGTTACTCCGGCCGGGGGAGAGCCGGGGAGCTGTTTTTT. Translating it yields CASSYSGRGRAGELFF.

The gene calls are TRBV28 and TRBJ1-5; 9 bases map to TRBD1. J gave up 5 bases and V 1 base, and 3 bases lay outside the gene matches. This CDR3 is 15 amino acids long. Germline values: CDR1 MDHEN, CDR2 SYDVKM. CDR3: CASSLYGTGYQPQHF. The CDR3 region has the DNA TGTGCCAGCAGTTTATACGGGACAGGGTATCAGCCCCAGCATTTT.

The genes are TRBV6-4 and TRBJ2-2; D might be TRBD1 (6 bases). V was shortened by 6 bases and J by 7 bases, with 15 bases between the two germline ends. This CDR3 spans 14 amino acids. From germline, CDR1 is MRHNA and CDR2 SNTAGT. The CDR3: CASRKEQGGGELFF. The CDR3 region has the DNA TGTGCCAGCAGGAAGGAACAGGGTGGCGGGGAGCTGTTTTTT.

This chain links TRBV3-1 (or the pseudogene TRBV3-2) with TRBJ2-1; 7 bases fit TRBD1. CDR1 LGHDT and CDR2 YNNKEL come from the germline V gene (reference sequence). The ends lost 1 base at V and 3 bases at J; junction bases unmatched: 3. The CDR3 is 15 amino acids. This CDR3 is CASSQATGDYNEQFF. The CDR3, as DNA: TGTGCCAGCAGCCAAGCTACAGGGGACTACAATGAGCAGTTCTTC.

This sequence joins TRBV2 and TRBJ1-5; TRBD1 agrees at 7 bases. Germline V gene sequence: CDR1 SNHLY, CDR2 FYNNEI. The CDR3 contains 14 residues. After removal of 5 bases from V and 5 bases from J, the junction contained 6 bases not matched to a gene. The CDR3 region has the DNA TGTGCCAGCAGTTCGGGACAGACCTATCAGCCCCAGCATTTT. Protein: CASSSGQTYQPQHF.

V usage is TRBV7-2 and J usage is TRBJ2-7; D is undetermined. The V end was cut by 1 base, the J end by 4 bases, with 8 bases between. This CDR3 contains 13 residues. Looked up from germline, CDR1 is SGHTA and CDR2 is FQGNSA. CDR3 sequence (DNA): TGTGCCAGCAGCTTAGGGGTGAGGTACGAGCAGTACTTC. Its protein is CASSLGVRYEQYF.

This chain joins TRBV11-3 and TRBJ2-7; no clear D. CDR1 is SGHNT, CDR2 YENEEA, per germline. The CDR3 is 11 residues long. V was pared by 5 bases and J by 4 bases, with 6 bases between. The CDR3 DNA is TGTGCCAGCAGCCACACGTACGAGCAGTACTTC. Amino acids: CASSHTYEQYF.

The chain employs TRBV7-9 and TRBJ1-2; maybe TRBD1 (6 bases). This CDR3 comprises 13 residues. CDR1 and CDR2 (germline): SEHNR, FQNEAQ (reference sequence). V was shortened by 5 bases and J by 4 bases, with 11 bases between the two germline ends. In nucleotides, the CDR3 is TGTGCCAGCAGCATACAGGGTGGCTATGGCTACACCTTC. Its protein product is CASSIQGGYGYTF.

The V gene is TRBV5-1, the J gene TRBJ1-6; 8 bases match TRBD1. The germline CDR1 and CDR2 sequences are SGHRS and YFSETQ. The CDR3 runs 14 residues. The J segment lost 10 bases and the V segment lost 8 bases, leaving 11 bases of the junction unmatched. The CDR3 DNA reads TGCGCCAGACCCGGGACAGGCCCAGGATCACCCCTCCACTTT. It codes for CARPGTGPGSPLHF.

The J gene is TRBJ2-7, the V gene TRBV9; 12 bases fit TRBD2. There are 15 residues in the CDR3. Per the germline V gene, CDR1 is SGDLS and CDR2 is YYNGEE. The junction had 5 bases not matched to a gene; V was cut back by 4 bases and J by 3 bases. This CDR3 is CASSPQTSGSYEQYF. In DNA form, the CDR3 reads TGTGCCAGCAGCCCCCAGACTAGCGGGAGCTACGAGCAGTACTTC.

CDR3 sequence (DNA): TGTGCCAGCAGTGAACGCCAGGGAGGGCTCACTAACTATGGCTACACCTTC. Amino acid sequence: CASSERQGGLTNYGYTF. The rearrangement uses TRBV2 and TRBJ1-2, with TRBD1 as a possible D gene (5 bases). The germline CDR1 and CDR2 sequences are SNHLY and FYNNEI. With 2 bases removed from V and 0 bases from J, the gap between germline ends came to 16 bases. The CDR3 consists of 17 residues.

In DNA, the CDR3 is TGTGCCAGTAGTCGGACAGACTTGTATAGCAATCAGCCCCAGCATTTT. Its translation: CASSRTDLYSNQPQHF. The V call is TRBV19, the J call TRBJ1-5; weak D call: TRBD1 (6 bases). Germline V lookup: CDR1 LNHDA, CDR2 SQIVND (reference sequence). The CDR3 is made up of 16 amino acids. V was clipped by 5 bases and J by 0 bases, with 14 bases between them.

The chain joins TRBV11-1 to TRBJ2-2; 15 bases align to TRBD2. Germline V gives CDR1 SGHAT, CDR2 FQDESV (reference sequence). This CDR3 region has 16 residues. After removal of 4 bases from V and 7 bases from J, the junction contained 4 bases not matched to a gene. Here the CDR3 DNA reads TGTGCCAGCAGCTCTCCGGGACTAGCGGGAGGCGGGGAGCTGTTTTTT. Its translation is CASSSPGLAGGGELFF.

This clone showed up many times. V and J are TRBV13 and TRBJ2-7, with a weak D call TRBD2 (6 bases). This CDR3 has 13 amino acids. Germline lookup yields CDR1 PRHDT and CDR2 FYEKMQ (reference sequence). The V end lost 4 bases, the J end lost 0 bases, and 7 bases lay between the germline ends. The CDR3 region is CASSSGLSYEQYF. CDR3 nucleotide sequence: TGTGCCAGCAGCTCGGGACTCTCCTACGAGCAGTACTTC. Full variable domain (outside the CDR3, taken from reference TRBV13 and TRBJ2-7): AAGVIQSPRHLIKEKRETATLKCYPIPRHDTVYWYQQGPGQDPQFLISFYEKMQSDKGSIPDRFSAQQFSDYHSELNMSSLELGDSALYFCASSSGLSYEQYFGPGTRLTVT.

V usage is TRBV27 and J usage is TRBJ2-1; 10 positions agree with TRBD1. Germline loops: CDR1 MNHEY, CDR2 SMNVEV (reference sequence). The CDR3 runs to 17 residues. Trimming at V came to 10 bases and at J to 2 bases, leaving 14 bases not matched to a gene. This chain's CDR3 is CATQKTGGTGAYNEQFF. CDR3 DNA sequence: TGTGCCACCCAAAAAACGGGCGGGACAGGGGCCTACAATGAGCAGTTCTTC.

The rearrangement joins TRBV7-9 to TRBJ1-6; TRBD1 might be the D (6 bases). The CDR3 extends over 14 amino acids. The V end lost 1 base, the J end lost 8 bases, and 9 bases lay between the germline ends. CDR1 and CDR2 from the germline V gene are SEHNR and FQNEAQ (reference sequence). In DNA, the CDR3 is TGTGCCAGCAGCTTAGGGACAGATCATTCACCCCTCCACTTT. It is translated as CASSLGTDHSPLHF.

This clone was counted a single time. This chain connects TRBV19 to TRBJ1-1; 7 bases agree with TRBD1. Trimming cost V 7 bases and J 6 bases; bases outside gene matches: 14. Looked up from germline, CDR1 is LNHDA and CDR2 is SQIVND (reference sequence). The CDR3 covers 15 residues. DNA for the CDR3: TGTGCCAGTACCGACGCCGGGACAGCTCGCGCTGAAGCTTTCTTT. The encoded protein is CASTDAGTARAEAFF.

The chain links TRBV28 to TRBJ1-3, with D possibly being TRBD1 (5 bases). This CDR3 contains 14 residues. Per the germline V gene, CDR1 is MDHEN and CDR2 is SYDVKM. V lost 5 bases and J lost 2, with 10 bases in between. This CDR3 is CASSPATAGNTIYF. The CDR3 coding sequence is TGTGCCAGCAGTCCTGCGACAGCTGGAAACACCATATATTTT.

V is TRBV18 and J is TRBJ1-1; the D is unclear. Germline CDR1 reads KGHSH; CDR2 reads LQKENI. The CDR3 runs to 15 residues. The V and J ends lost 2 bases and 5 bases respectively, with 15 bases between them. In DNA form, the CDR3 reads TGTGCCAGCTCACCAACTAATCCGGGTCTTACTGAAGCTTTCTTT. This codes for CASSPTNPGLTEAFF.

The chain couples TRBV30 to TRBJ2-1; 11 bases match TRBD2. V trimming: 2 bases; J trimming: 3 bases; junction bases outside the gene matches: 3. Germline CDR1 is GTSNPN and CDR2 is SVGIG (reference sequence). This CDR3 spans 15 amino acids. The CDR3, as DNA: TGTGCCTGGAGTCCCGGGACTAGCGGCTACAATGAGCAGTTCTTC. Translating gives CAWSPGTSGYNEQFF.

J is TRBJ2-2 and V is TRBV3-1 (or the pseudogene TRBV3-2); TRBD2 matches 10 bases. V gave up 4 bases and J gave up 4 bases; unmatched junction bases: 3. The germline gives CDR1 LGHDT, CDR2 YNNKEL (reference sequence). This CDR3 has 15 residues. The CDR3 loop is CASSLAGGITGELFF. The DNA of the CDR3 is TGTGCCAGCAGCCTAGCGGGAGGTATCACCGGGGAGCTGTTTTTT.

This CDR3 reads CAWSKGGAGQPQHF. The CDR3 coding sequence is TGTGCCTGGAGTAAAGGGGGGGCAGGGCAGCCCCAGCATTTT. V usage is TRBV30 and J usage is TRBJ1-5; TRBD1 might be the D (6 bases). Germline V gene data show CDR1 as GTSNPN and CDR2 as SVGIG (reference sequence). This CDR3 contains 14 residues. V lost 2 bases and J lost 7, with 15 bases in between. Drawing the rest from reference TRBV30 and TRBJ1-5, the complete variable domain is SQTIHQWPATLVQPVGSPLSLECTVEGTSNPNLYWYRQAAGRGLQLLFYSVGIGQISSEVPQNLSASRPQDRQFILSSKKLLLSDSGFYLCAWSKGGAGQPQHFGDGTRLSIL.